Given below is one T cell receptor (beta chain) in context. Its antigen is currently unknown. Germline V lookup: CDR1 LGHNA, CDR2 YSLEER. The CDR3 is 15 amino acids. TCRdb reprocessed the 5' RACE reads and keeps a single row for each CDR3 protein, giving no DNA. This table holds fewer than 150,000 distinct CDR3 sequences. The sample belongs to a study of monozygotic twins with inflammatory bowel disease. Findings of the study overall: The co-twins with IBD showed lower TCRbeta diversity (inverse Simpson) than their healthy siblings. Neither one strong signal nor one clonotype associated with IBD was supported.

The sample taken for sequencing was blood. The rearrangement joins TRBV4-3 to TRBJ2-2; TCRdb calls TRBD1, which cannot be checked without DNA. The sequence was obtained from a human donor with ulcerative colitis or Crohn's disease, or a healthy co-twin of an affected twin (not recorded which). CDR3 sequence reads: CASSQGWGPTGELFF.